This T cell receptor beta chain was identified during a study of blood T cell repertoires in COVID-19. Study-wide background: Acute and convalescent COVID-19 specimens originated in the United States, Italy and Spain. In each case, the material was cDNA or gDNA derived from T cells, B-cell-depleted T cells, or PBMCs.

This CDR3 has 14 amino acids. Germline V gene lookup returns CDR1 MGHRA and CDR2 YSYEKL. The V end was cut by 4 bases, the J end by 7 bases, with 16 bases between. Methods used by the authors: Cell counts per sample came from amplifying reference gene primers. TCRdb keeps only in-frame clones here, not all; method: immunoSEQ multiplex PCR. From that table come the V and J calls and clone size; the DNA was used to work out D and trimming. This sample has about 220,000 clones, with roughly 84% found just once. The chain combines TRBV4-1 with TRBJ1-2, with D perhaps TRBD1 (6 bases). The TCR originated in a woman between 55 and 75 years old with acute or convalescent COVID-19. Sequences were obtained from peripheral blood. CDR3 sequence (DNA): TGCGCCAGCAGCCTAGGAACAGGGACCTCTGGCTACACCTTC. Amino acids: CASSLGTGTSGYTF.